One TCR beta chain is described in this entry. Its antigen is undetermined. This entry comes from a study of cytomegalovirus exposure and HLA in healthy donors. Study background: HLA-typed donors were the source of some 80 million unique TCRs, which an early data release held.

With 60 Vbeta and 13 Jbeta primers, the PCR was carried out. The method was immunoSEQ multiplex PCR; TCRdb's version includes in-frame clones alone and lacks a portion of them. The data contain around 140,000 clones, 77% of them singletons. Trimming took off 1 base at V and 3 bases at J, with 12 bases between the two ends. Germline CDR1 KGHSH, CDR2 LQKENI. The CDR3 spans 16 residues. Study-wide findings and caveats: Researchers counted around 180 TCR beta chains as cytomegalovirus-associated.

The chain couples TRBV18 to TRBJ1-4; the D is unclear. The receptor was derived from a male donor in good health and CMV-seropositive. What was sequenced was PBMCs. The CDR3 nucleotides read TGTGCCAGCTCACCACAGGGAGGAGTAGCTAATGAAAAACTGTTTTTT. As protein: CASSPQGGVANEKLFF.